This T cell receptor beta chain was sequenced for a study of CD8+ T cells in alopecia areata. Study findings and constraints: Clonality was higher in lesional than normal scalp, especially in alopecia totalis/universalis.

V lost 1 base to trimming and J lost 4 bases, with 10 bases between them. The germline V gene encodes CDR1 MNHEY and CDR2 SMNVEV (reference sequence). The CDR3 runs 14 residues. Of note for this clone: Its antigen is undetermined.

After isolation, RNA underwent reverse transcription to generate cDNA as the sequencing template. The assay was immunoSEQ multiplex PCR, and TCRdb's table has in-frame clones only and misses some. The sample yields roughly 250,000 clones, 67% seen once. The sequenced sample was CD4+ T cells sorted from blood, obtained at week 0. This TCR derives from a human donor with alopecia areata. The chain has TRBV27 and TRBJ2-5, with D possibly being TRBD2 (7 bases). As DNA, the CDR3 is TGTGCCAGCAGTTTATGGGGGGGCGGAGAGACCCAGTACTTC. Protein: CASSLWGGGETQYF.